This T cell receptor (beta chain) comes out of a study of blood T cells in healthy people across ages. Through a sample-barcoded 5' primer and a J-beta primer mix, a second PCR was run for about 6 to 11 cycles. TCRdb recomputed calls from the 5' RACE reads with MiXCR, one row per CDR3 protein. The table includes hundreds of thousands of distinct CDR3 sequences, around 54% detected once. The CDR3 extends over 13 amino acids. The V and J ends lost 7 bases and 4 bases, in that order; junction bases with no gene match: 6. Germline V gives CDR1 LGHDT, CDR2 YNNKEL (reference sequence). Material for sequencing was blood. The TCR was taken from a man aged 60-69 years in good health. This sequence joins TRBV3-1 and TRBJ1-2, with 7 nucleotides matching TRBD1. CDR3 region: CASTQTGSYGYTF. The CDR3 nucleotides read TGTGCCAGCACCCAGACAGGGTCCTATGGCTACACCTTC.